Included here is one T cell receptor (beta chain) sequence, with context. As originally analysed: For nucleated cells, counts were estimated from reference gene primer amplification. Here immunoSEQ multiplex PCR was the method, and the copy in TCRdb shows in-frame clones only, minus some. D and trimming were read from the DNA, whereas the V and J calls and clone size are those reported in that table. This sample has over 400,000 clones; 85% to 90% occur once, and the top ten carry 7.8%. This sample was included in a study of blood T cell repertoires in COVID-19. The wider study: The analysed material was cDNA or gDNA that came from T cells, B-cell-depleted T cells, or PBMCs.

V shed 4 bases and J shed 4 bases, with 13 bases lying between them. This CDR3 is built from 14 residues. Germline loops: CDR1 SEHNR, CDR2 FQNEAQ (reference sequence). This sequence was found in a woman between 45 and 60 years old with COVID-19, enrolled during active disease. Sequencing was carried out using peripheral blood. The chain is built from TRBV7-9 and TRBJ1-1; D is ambiguous. The CDR3 sequence: CASSSYSRGTEAFF. CDR3 DNA sequence: TGTGCCAGCAGCTCCTACAGCCGGGGCACTGAAGCTTTCTTT.